This T cell receptor beta chain was found in a study of early stage breast cancer tumors. Study observations and caveats: Enriched TCRB sequences shared across patients were mostly commonly generated sequences.

The CDR3 loop spans 14 amino acids. The germline V and J ends were trimmed by 4 bases and 2 bases, with 12 bases remaining between them. Germline assignment: CDR1 LGHNA and CDR2 YNFKEQ. Assay used: immunoSEQ multiplex PCR; TCRdb lists only in-frame clones, some missing. The sample has 60,000 to 75,000 clones, more than 70% seen once. Turning to this clone: Antigen: not known.

The sequencing sample was made of blood. The chain links TRBV4-2 to TRBJ2-7; TRBD2 is a possible D gene (6 bases). The receptor was derived from a person aged 40 to 49 with breast cancer. This CDR3 is CASSLGGGAYEQYF. The CDR3 nucleotides are TGTGCCAGCAGCCTCGGAGGCGGGGCCTACGAGCAGTACTTC.